This T cell receptor (beta chain) was retrieved from a study of blood T cell repertoires in COVID-19. Study-wide context: Samples came from the United States, Italy and Spain, spanning acute and convalescent COVID-19. T cells, B-cell-depleted T cells, or PBMCs provided the cDNA or gDNA that served as material.

In the original processing: Estimation of nucleated cell counts relied on the amplification of reference gene primers. Here immunoSEQ multiplex PCR was the method, and the copy in TCRdb shows in-frame clones only, minus some. The DNA was the basis for D and trimming; V, J and clone size are from that table. The repertoire holds about 120,000 clones, with around four fifths as singletons. Sequencing input: peripheral blood. This clonotype was sampled from a middle-aged woman with acute or convalescent COVID-19.

The CDR3 reads CASSLFRETQYF. The CDR3, as DNA: TGTGCCAGCAGCTTATTCAGGGAGACCCAGTACTTC. The chain recombines TRBV13 with TRBJ2-5, with D uncertain. Trimming left V 2 bases short and J 5 bases short, with 6 bases between. Germline assignment: CDR1 PRHDT and CDR2 FYEKMQ (reference sequence). This CDR3 is 12 amino acids long. Full variable domain (missing parts from reference TRBV13 and TRBJ2-5): AAGVIQSPRHLIKEKRETATLKCYPIPRHDTVYWYQQGPGQDPQFLISFYEKMQSDKGSIPDRFSAQQFSDYHSELNMSSLELGDSALYFCASSLFRETQYFGPGTRLLVL.